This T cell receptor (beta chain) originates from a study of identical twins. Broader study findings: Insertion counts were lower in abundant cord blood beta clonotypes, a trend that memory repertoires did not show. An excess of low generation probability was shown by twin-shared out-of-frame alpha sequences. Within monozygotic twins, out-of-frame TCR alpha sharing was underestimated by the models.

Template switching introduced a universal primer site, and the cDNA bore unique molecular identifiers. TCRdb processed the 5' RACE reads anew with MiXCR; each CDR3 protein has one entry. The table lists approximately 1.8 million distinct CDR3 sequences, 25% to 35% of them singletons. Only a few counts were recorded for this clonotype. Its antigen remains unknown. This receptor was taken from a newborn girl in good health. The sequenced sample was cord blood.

The CDR3 region has the DNA TGTGCCAGCACCCTGAGCAGGGGGAACACTGAAGCTTTCTTT. Translated: CASTLSRGNTEAFF. This rearrangement joins TRBV7-2 to TRBJ1-1, with TRBD1 as a possible D gene (6 bases). V was trimmed by 7 bases and J by 1 base, leaving 13 bases between them. Germline values: CDR1 SGHTA, CDR2 FQGNSA. The CDR3 consists of 14 residues.